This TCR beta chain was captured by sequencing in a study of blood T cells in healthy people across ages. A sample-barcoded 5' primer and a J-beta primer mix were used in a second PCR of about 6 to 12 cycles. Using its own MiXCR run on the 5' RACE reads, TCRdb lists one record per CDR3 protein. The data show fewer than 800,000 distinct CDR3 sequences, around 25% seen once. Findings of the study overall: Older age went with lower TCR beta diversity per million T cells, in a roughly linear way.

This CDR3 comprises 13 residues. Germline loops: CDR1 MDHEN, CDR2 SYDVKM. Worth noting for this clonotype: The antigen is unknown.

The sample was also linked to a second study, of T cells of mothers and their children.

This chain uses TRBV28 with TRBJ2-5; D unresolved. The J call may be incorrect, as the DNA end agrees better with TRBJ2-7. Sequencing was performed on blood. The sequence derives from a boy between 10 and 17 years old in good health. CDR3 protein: CASSSSDSYEQYF. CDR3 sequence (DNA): TGTGCCAGCAGTTCCAGTGATTCCTACGAGCAGTACTTC.